This T cell receptor (beta chain) was recorded in a study of graft-versus-host responses after intestinal transplantation. Study-wide findings and caveats: The marrow of recipients harbored GvH clones, and ileum or blood showed some of them first.

Sequencing used immunoSEQ multiplex PCR; TCRdb keeps in-frame clones, though not all of them. Altogether roughly 25,000 clones are present, almost 40% being singletons, with the ten largest covering approximately 0.7%. This CDR3 has 15 amino acids. V shed 7 bases and J 4 bases; nucleotides not matched to a gene: 12. CDR1 SNHLY and CDR2 FYNNEI come from the germline V gene. The material was alloreactive CD4+ T cells from a mixed lymphocyte reaction culture, obtained before intestinal transplant. Subset reported: CFSE-low proliferating T cells sorted from approximately six-day pre-transplant mixed lymphocyte reaction (GvH or HvG direction). This receptor was identified in a human patient who received an intestinal transplant. V usage is TRBV2 and J usage is TRBJ2-5; 7 bases are shared with TRBD1. CDR3 in DNA: TGTGCCAGCAAGAAGGGGGACAGCGCCGTAGAGACCCAGTACTTC. Translation gives CASKKGDSAVETQYF.